The T cell receptor (beta chain) described here comes from a study of CD8+ T cells in alopecia areata. Broader study findings: Higher clonality than in normal scalp was seen in lesional scalp, especially alopecia totalis/universalis.

Treatment meaning: oral pan-JAK inhibitor, 5-10 mg twice daily. As part of sample collection, lesional scalp punch biopsies and peripheral blood were taken from alopecia areata patients. This clone was seen more than once but under ten times. Its antigen is unidentified. V gave up 8 bases and J gave up 4 bases; unmatched junction bases: 7. Germline loops: CDR1 SNHLY, CDR2 FYNNEI. This CDR3 has 14 amino acids. Extracted from the samples, RNA was reverse transcribed into cDNA to serve as the sequencing template. Sequencing was performed with immunoSEQ multiplex PCR; in TCRdb, only in-frame clones are kept and a portion is missing. Here the sample spans some 200,000 clones, approximately 47% being singletons.

The source material was CD4+ T cells sorted from blood, sampled at roughly week 38, from a patient treated with tofacitinib. The chain combines TRBV2 with TRBJ2-1; 8 bases align to TRBD2. This sequence originates from a human donor with alopecia areata. In nucleotides, the CDR3 is TGTGCCAGCGGGTGGCGGGAGGAGTACAATGAGCAGTTCTTC. Residues: CASGWREEYNEQFF.